A single T cell receptor (beta chain) is shown here with its context. What it recognizes is unknown. The data were taken from a study of T cell responses to AZD1222 COVID-19 vaccine. Sequencing was performed with immunoSEQ multiplex PCR; in TCRdb, only in-frame clones are kept and a portion is missing. The sample consists of roughly 140,000 clones, 85% to 90% of them appearing once. Broader study findings: Within unmutated variant regions lay the reported targets of nearly half of spike-specific TCRs. A mostly white British donor set with more females was recruited, and clonal diversity was possibly underestimated. At study baseline, merely over 5 AZD1222 recipients were seropositive.

This TCR derives from an adult in good health. The sample in question was peripheral blood, obtained on day 0 of AZD1222 vaccination.

The CDR3 DNA is TGTGCCAGCACCAGCGGTTACAATGAGCAGTTCTTC. Translation gives CASTSGYNEQFF. This chain connects TRBV27 to TRBJ2-1; D might be TRBD2 (5 bases). The germline V gene encodes CDR1 MNHEY and CDR2 SMNVEV (reference sequence). The CDR3 is 12 amino acids. The germline V and J ends were trimmed by 7 bases and 4 bases, with 8 bases remaining between them.